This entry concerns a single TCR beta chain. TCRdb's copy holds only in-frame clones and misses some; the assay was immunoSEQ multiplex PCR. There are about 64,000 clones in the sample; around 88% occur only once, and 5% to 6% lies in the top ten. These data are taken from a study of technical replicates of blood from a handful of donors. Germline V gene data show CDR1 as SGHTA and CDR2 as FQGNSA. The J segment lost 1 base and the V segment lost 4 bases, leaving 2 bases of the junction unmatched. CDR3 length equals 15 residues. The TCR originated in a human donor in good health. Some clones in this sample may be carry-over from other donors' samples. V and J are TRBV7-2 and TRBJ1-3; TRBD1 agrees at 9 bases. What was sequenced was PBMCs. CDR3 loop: CASSSQGASGNTIYF. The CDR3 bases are TGTGCCAGCAGCTCACAGGGGGCATCTGGAAACACCATATATTTT. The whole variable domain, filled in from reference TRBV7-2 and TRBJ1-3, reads GAGVSQSPSNKVTEKGKDVELRCDPISGHTALYWYRQSLGQGLEFLIYFQGNSAPDKSGLPSDRFSAERTGGSVSTLTIQRTQQEDSAVYLCASSSQGASGNTIYFGEGSWLTVV.